Listed here are 23 T cell receptor beta chains from one sample, sequenced in a study of shared clonotypes between healthy human individuals. The method was immunoSEQ multiplex PCR; TCRdb's version includes in-frame clones alone and lacks a portion of them. The sample carries some 500,000 clones, 90% to 97% recorded once. Material: naive CD4+ T cells sorted from blood. Sample subset: CD45RA+ positively selected. Source of these receptors: a woman between 25 and 40 years old in good health.

The chain is built from TRBV5-6 and TRBJ2-3, with a possible D match to TRBD1 (6 bases). Germline CDR1 and CDR2: SGHDT and YYEEEE. This CDR3 spans 17 amino acids. V lost 0 bases and J 2 bases, leaving 16 bases between the germline ends. DNA for the CDR3: TGTGCCAGCAGCTTGGCGGCAGGGACATCGATCACAGATACGCAGTATTTT. Translation gives CASSLAAGTSITDTQYF.

V usage is TRBV5-1 and J usage is TRBJ2-1; 8 bases agree with TRBD2. The length of the CDR3 is 16 residues. The V segment lost 0 bases and the J segment 2 bases; nucleotides outside the gene matches: 4. Per germline, CDR1 SGHRS and CDR2 YFSETQ. The CDR3 bases are TGCGCCAGCAGCTTGGTGGCGGGAGGAACCTACAATGAGCAGTTCTTC. Its translation is CASSLVAGGTYNEQFF.

In this sample, this clone turned up once. The V call is TRBV7-9, the J call TRBJ1-2; D gene unclear. The CDR3 has 12 amino acids. CDR1 is SEHNR and CDR2 is FQNEAQ in the germline V gene (reference sequence). V lost 7 bases, J lost 4 bases, and 10 bases lay in between. The CDR3 DNA reads TGTGCCAGCACCGACTCAAGCTATGGCTACACCTTC. This encodes CASTDSSYGYTF.

The gene calls are TRBV6-5 and TRBJ2-7; D unresolved. V lost 6 bases and J 4 bases, leaving 16 bases between the germline ends. The germline V gene encodes CDR1 MNHEY and CDR2 SVGAGI. The CDR3 contains 14 residues. The chain's CDR3 is CASSLSGGDYEQYF. Here the CDR3 DNA reads TGTGCCAGCAGCCTCTCGGGCGGAGATTACGAGCAGTACTTC.

The chain carries TRBV6-5 and TRBJ2-1; 8 bases match TRBD2. Germline assignment: CDR1 MNHEY and CDR2 SVGAGI. The CDR3 is 14 residues long. V gave up 7 bases and J gave up 2 bases; unmatched junction bases: 4. Written as DNA, the CDR3 is TGTGCCAGCAATATGCGGGGGGCCTACAATGAGCAGTTCTTC. Translating gives CASNMRGAYNEQFF.

V usage is TRBV5-6 and J usage is TRBJ1-2, with unresolved D. Germline assignment: CDR1 SGHDT and CDR2 YYEEEE. Trimming pared 0 bases from V and 9 bases from J, leaving 12 bases between. This CDR3 region has 13 residues. The chain's CDR3 is CASSLVLGSSYTF. DNA of the CDR3: TGTGCCAGCAGCTTGGTGCTGGGGAGCAGCTACACCTTC.

The chain carries TRBV21-1 and TRBJ2-3. TRBV21-1 is noted as a pseudogene. The CDR3 length is 15 residues. DNA of the CDR3: TGTGCCAGCATGGCGGCTCCCAGGCTCACAGATACGCAGTATTTT. It is translated as CASMAAPRLTDTQYF.

The V and J genes are TRBV27 and TRBJ2-7, with TRBD2 matching over 10 bases. V lost 8 bases to trimming and J lost 3 bases; unmatched junction nucleotides: 7. CDR3 length equals 14 residues. Germline V gene data show CDR1 as MNHEY and CDR2 as SMNVEV (reference sequence). This CDR3 is CASRPGLAFYEQYF. CDR3 bases: TGTGCCAGCCGGCCGGGACTAGCGTTCTACGAGCAGTACTTC.

This chain joins TRBV30 and TRBJ2-7; a possible D gene is TRBD1 (5 bases). V gave up 3 bases and J gave up 2 bases, with 20 bases separating them. Germline V CDR1 and CDR2: GTSNPN, SVGIG (reference sequence). This CDR3 has 16 amino acids. The DNA of the CDR3 is TGTGCCTGGAGCGAGGTCTTACAACGGACAACCTACGAGCAGTACTTC. This sequence encodes CAWSEVLQRTTYEQYF.

The rearrangement joins TRBV6-6 to TRBJ2-1, with D perhaps TRBD1 (6 bases). The CDR3 is 14 amino acids. V was trimmed by 5 bases and J by 7 bases, leaving 15 bases between them. Germline assignment: CDR1 MNHNY and CDR2 SVGAGI (reference sequence). The CDR3 reads CASSNGQGRNEQFF. The CDR3 DNA reads TGTGCCAGCAGTAACGGGCAGGGGCGGAATGAGCAGTTCTTC.

This chain joins TRBV6-6 and TRBJ2-7, with 9 bases fitting TRBD1. CDR1 is MNHNY, CDR2 SVGAGI, per germline (reference sequence). The V and J ends lost 6 bases and 4 bases, in that order; junction bases with no gene match: 13. The CDR3 loop spans 16 amino acids. Here the CDR3 DNA reads TGTGCCAGCAGGGCCGGGAAAGGACAGGGGTTGTACGAGCAGTACTTC. Translating gives CASRAGKGQGLYEQYF.

The chain joins TRBV19 to TRBJ2-5; TRBD1 might be the D (6 bases). With the DNA end fitting TRBJ2-7 better, the J assignment may be wrong. Germline V gives CDR1 LNHDA, CDR2 SQIVND (reference sequence). This CDR3 has 11 amino acids. In DNA form, the CDR3 reads TGTGCCAGTAGCAGGGGTACCGAGCAGTACTTC. Translating gives CASSRGTEQYF.

This rearrangement joins TRBV7-3 to TRBJ2-2; D possibly uses TRBD1 or TRBD2 (5 bases each). Germline CDR1 and CDR2: SGHTA and FQGTGA. There are 16 residues in the CDR3. Between the trimmed V and J ends, which lost 5 bases and 2 bases, there was a span of 15 bases. Here the CDR3 DNA reads TGTGCCAGCAGCCTTCTGGGGACGGACAACACCGGGGAGCTGTTTTTT. Translated: CASSLLGTDNTGELFF.

In regard to this clone: At the DNA level, this CDR3 is encoded by other sequences in the same sample as well. This sequence joins TRBV6-5 and TRBJ2-5; no definite D call. Germline assignment: CDR1 MNHEY and CDR2 SVGAGI. The CDR3 has 13 residues. V lost 0 bases and J 2 bases, leaving 4 bases between the germline ends. Written as DNA, the CDR3 is TGTGCCAGCAGTTACTCGAGGCAAGAGACCCAGTACTTC. It specifies CASSYSRQETQYF.

This sequence joins TRBV15 and TRBJ2-1; possible D gene TRBD2, 5 bases. This CDR3 has 16 amino acids. Trimming removed 3 bases at V and 2 bases at J, with 14 bases between. Germline CDR1 and CDR2: LNHNV and YYDKDF (reference sequence). The CDR3 protein is CATSRRATTTYNEQFF. The CDR3 nucleotides read TGTGCCACCAGCAGGAGGGCTACGACAACCTACAATGAGCAGTTCTTC.

The chain uses TRBV18 and TRBJ2-1; D is unclear. The CDR3 sequence is 17 residues long. Trimming cost V 1 base and J 0 bases, with 13 bases left between them. In germline, CDR1 is KGHSH, CDR2 LQKENI. The CDR3 sequence: CASSPRTTWSSYNEQFF. The CDR3 coding sequence is TGTGCCAGCTCACCACGAACGACTTGGAGCTCCTACAATGAGCAGTTCTTC.

V is TRBV5-1 and J is TRBJ2-7; no reliable D call. This CDR3 is built from 14 residues. CDR1 and CDR2 (germline): SGHRS, YFSETQ. V lost 4 bases and J lost 0, with 11 bases in between. The CDR3 DNA reads TGCGCCAGCAGCGTGACACCGGGCTCCTACGAGCAGTACTTC. It codes for CASSVTPGSYEQYF.

V is TRBV2 and J is TRBJ1-1, with a tentative D call TRBD1 (5 bases). Germline lookup yields CDR1 SNHLY and CDR2 FYNNEI. The V end lost 9 bases, the J end lost 4 bases, and 15 bases lay between the germline ends. The CDR3 is 13 residues long. CDR3 nucleotides: TGTGCCAGTACTGAGGGGAGGGGCACTGAAGCTTTCTTT. This gives the protein CASTEGRGTEAFF.

This chain connects TRBV4-2 to TRBJ2-1; the match to TRBD2 covers 8 bases. The CDR3 spans 18 residues. Trimming at V came to 0 bases and at J to 6 bases, leaving 13 bases not matched to a gene. Germline loops: CDR1 LGHNA, CDR2 YNFKEQ. Here the CDR3 DNA reads TGTGCCAGCAGCCAAGAGTACAGCGGGAGCGGTCGTGGCAATGAGCAGTTCTTC. Protein product: CASSQEYSGSGRGNEQFF.

The V call is TRBV30, the J call TRBJ2-5; unclear D gene. The J call may be wrong; the DNA end is better matched by TRBJ2-7. CDR1 is GTSNPN and CDR2 is SVGIG in the germline V gene (reference sequence). The CDR3 runs to 13 residues. The CDR3 region has the DNA TGTGCCTGGAATAAAGAGCGAAACTACGAGCAGTACTTC. Its translation: CAWNKERNYEQYF.

This chain uses TRBV11-2 with TRBJ1-2; D call uncertain. Trimming cost V 2 bases and J 8 bases, with 21 bases left between them. CDR3 length: 16 residues. The germline V gene has CDR1 SGHAT and CDR2 FQNNGV. The CDR3 protein is CASSLIKGTRFKGYTF. The DNA for the CDR3 is TGTGCCAGCAGCTTAATTAAGGGTACCCGCTTCAAAGGCTACACCTTC.

In this sample, this clone turned up once. V gene TRBV21-1 combines with J gene TRBJ2-7; the DNA was not compared with TRBD1, the D call given in the table. TRBV21-1 is listed as a pseudogene. The CDR3 is 16 residues long. The CDR3 DNA reads TGTGCCAGCAGCACTCCCACCGGGACAGAGATCTACGAGCAGTACTTC. This sequence encodes CASSTPTGTEIYEQYF.

The table lists this clone with a count of one. The CDR3 is CASSLSGGRNEQYF. The DNA for the CDR3 is TGTGCCAGCAGCTTGTCTGGGGGGCGCAACGAGCAGTACTTC. V is TRBV5-4 and J is TRBJ2-7, with D tentatively TRBD1 or TRBD2 (6 bases each). With 1 base removed from V and 5 bases from J, the gap between germline ends came to 13 bases. From germline, CDR1 is SGHNT and CDR2 YYREEE (reference sequence). The CDR3 runs to 14 residues. The variable domain in full, with the rest retrieved from reference TRBV5-4 and TRBJ2-7, is ETGVTQSPTHLIKTRGQQVTLRCSSQSGHNTVSWYQQALGQGPQFIFQYYREEENGRGNFPPRFSGLQFPNYSSELNVNALELDDSALYLCASSLSGGRNEQYFGPGTRLTVT.